The 9 T cell receptor beta chains listed next were all sequenced from one sample in a study of OX40 agonist ivuxolimab in advanced cancers. Clones were read by immunoSEQ multiplex PCR, and TCRdb kept only the in-frame ones, dropping some. The sample has 54,000 or so clones; 80% are singletons. This material consisted of CD4+ or CD8+ T cells sorted from blood, taken in a trial of the OX40 agonist ivuxolimab. The receptors shown here come from an adult with an advanced solid tumor such as melanoma, head and neck, liver or kidney cancer.

The rearrangement uses TRBV11-2 and TRBJ1-4; D is undetermined. Germline V gives CDR1 SGHAT, CDR2 FQNNGV. V lost 5 bases and J 8 bases, leaving 15 bases between the germline ends. The length of the CDR3 is 14 residues. CDR3 region: CASSLQAIGEKLFF. The CDR3 region has the DNA TGTGCCAGCAGCCTCCAGGCGATTGGGGAAAAACTGTTTTTT.

The V gene is TRBV7-7, the J gene TRBJ2-5, with a weak D call TRBD2 (6 bases). Germline V lookup: CDR1 SSHAT, CDR2 FNYEAQ (reference sequence). This CDR3 is built from 15 residues. V shed 1 base and J shed 5 bases, with 14 bases lying between them. The CDR3, as DNA: TGTGCCAGCAGCTTAGTTGCGGGGCCGGGGGAGACCCAGTACTTC. Amino acids: CASSLVAGPGETQYF.

The V gene is TRBV5-1, the J gene TRBJ2-1; the D is unclear. V lost 0 bases and J lost 9, with 13 bases in between. CDR1 and CDR2 (germline): SGHRS, YFSETQ. The CDR3 is 14 amino acids. In nucleotides, the CDR3 is TGCGCCAGCAGCTTGGAAGCGCGTGCTCGTGAGCAGTTCTTC. Translated, it gives CASSLEARAREQFF.

This clone was recorded many times. The CDR3 loop is CASSKAGTGGGDGELFF. The CDR3 nucleotides are TGTGCCAGCAGCAAGGCAGGGACAGGGGGCGGTGACGGGGAGCTGTTTTTT. V usage is TRBV21-1 and J usage is TRBJ2-2; the table gives TRBD1 as D, unverified against the DNA. TRBV21-1 is a pseudogene segment. The CDR3 spans 17 residues.

The chain employs TRBV5-1 and TRBJ1-1, with unresolved D. Germline lookup yields CDR1 SGHRS and CDR2 YFSETQ. Trimming left V 3 bases short and J 2 bases short, with 11 bases between. The CDR3 length is 14 residues. The CDR3 DNA is TGCGCCAGCAGCTCCTCGGGCTCTAACACTGAAGCTTTCTTT. It encodes CASSSSGSNTEAFF.

This chain links TRBV5-1 with TRBJ2-3; 12 bases match TRBD2. The CDR3 is 15 residues long. Germline lookup yields CDR1 SGHRS and CDR2 YFSETQ. Unmatched junction bases numbered 3, after V lost 3 bases and J lost 4 bases. This CDR3 reads CASSSGLAGSDTQYF. The CDR3, as DNA: TGCGCCAGCAGCTCGGGACTAGCGGGTTCAGATACGCAGTATTTT.

This clone was observed a handful of times. This sequence joins TRBV29-1 and TRBJ1-6, with D perhaps TRBD1 (5 bases). The CDR3 runs to 10 residues. V gave up 4 bases and J gave up 14 bases, with 9 bases separating them. The germline gives CDR1 SQVTM, CDR2 ANQGSEA. CDR3 region: CSVGQGSLHF. The CDR3 nucleotides read TGCAGCGTTGGTCAGGGATCCCTCCACTTT.

The chain carries TRBV9 and TRBJ2-4; D is possibly TRBD1 (5 bases). The germline V gene encodes CDR1 SGDLS and CDR2 YYNGEE. The CDR3 totals 13 residues. V shed 0 bases and J shed 8 bases, with 9 bases lying between them. The CDR3 DNA reads as TGTGCCAGCAGCGTAGAACCCAGGGACATTCAGTACTTC. It encodes CASSVEPRDIQYF.

The chain is built from TRBV11-3 and TRBJ2-1, with 8 positions matching TRBD1. The CDR3 extends over 16 amino acids. Trimming removed 5 bases from V and 7 bases from J; junction bases left unmatched: 13. Germline assignment: CDR1 SGHNT and CDR2 YENEEA. The CDR3 sequence is CASSAPRTGYFNEQFF. The CDR3 nucleotides are TGTGCCAGCAGCGCTCCGAGGACAGGGTATTTTAATGAGCAGTTCTTC.